These 22 T cell receptor beta chains share one sample of origin, sequenced in a study of tumor-infiltrating lymphocytes in primary liver carcinoma. Unsorted whole blood yielded blood RNA, and germline DNA was extracted as well. TCR beta cDNA was made from 450 to 550 ng total RNA with a constant-region primer. Slightly modified ARM-PCR served as the procedure for the TCR beta libraries. These libraries came from three rounds of nested multiplex PCR. Investigators reported that the first two PCR rounds, at about 9 cycles each, used TRBV1-TRBV30 forward primers with a C-beta reverse primer. TCRdb re-called the multiplex PCR reads with MiXCR, one entry per CDR3 protein. The sample includes around 330,000 distinct CDR3 sequences, almost 60% seen only once; the top ten take over 15%. Sequenced sample: peripheral blood. These receptors were taken from a woman under 40 with primary liver carcinoma and hepatitis B virus infection.

This clonotype was seen ten or more times. V and J are TRBV11-3 and TRBJ2-7, with D possibly matching TRBD1 (5 bases). The CDR3 totals 13 residues. V lost 2 bases, J lost 3 bases, and 8 bases lay in between. Looked up from germline, CDR1 is SGHNT and CDR2 is YENEEA. The CDR3 is CASSLRQNYEQYF. The CDR3 DNA reads as TGTGCCAGCAGCTTAAGACAGAACTACGAGCAGTACTTC.

Comments on this clonotype: Given the absence of the conserved phenylalanine or tryptophan at the CDR3 end, a read error is likely. The chain employs TRBV12-3 or TRBV12-4 and TRBJ2-1; 10 bases fit TRBD2. The CDR3 sequence is 16 residues long. Trimming removed 0 bases from V and 8 bases from J; junction bases left unmatched: 7. The CDR3 DNA reads TGTGCCAGCAGTTTAGCCCTAGCGGGAGATTGCGATGAGCAGTTCATC. This encodes CASSLALAGDCDEQFI.

This clonotype has just a few counts. The chain couples TRBV28 to TRBJ1-5; D not certain. Germline V lookup: CDR1 MDHEN, CDR2 SYDVKM. V lost 7 bases, J lost 4 bases, and 11 bases lay in between. The CDR3 length is 13 residues. The CDR3 spells CASTNARNQPQHF. The DNA for the CDR3 is TGTGCCAGCACGAACGCGAGGAATCAGCCCCAGCATTTT.

In regard to this clonotype: Germline is not matched at one junction end, which may reflect a read error. CDR3 sequence reads: CASSLPGLMGQETQYF. In nucleotides, the CDR3 is TGTGCCAGCAGCTTACCCGGGCTAATGGGCCAAGAGACCCAATACTTC. The chain recombines TRBV11-2 with TRBJ2-5; D is unresolved. Germline V CDR1 and CDR2: SGHAT, FQNNGV. The CDR3 loop spans 16 amino acids.

This clonotype was seen repeatedly, ten times or more. The V gene is TRBV29-1, the J gene TRBJ2-2; D gene unclear. The length of the CDR3 is 12 residues. V shed 4 bases and J shed 5 bases, with 8 bases lying between them. Germline V gene sequence: CDR1 SQVTM, CDR2 ANQGSEA. The CDR3 DNA reads TGCAGCGTTGTGACTTGGACCGGGGAGCTGTTTTTT. Amino acids: CSVVTWTGELFF.

Concerning this clonotype itself: Relative to the germline gene, one junction end is altered; a read error may explain this. V is TRBV29-1 and J is TRBJ2-5; D is perhaps TRBD2 (6 bases). The CDR3 sequence is 13 residues long. Germline CDR1 and CDR2: SQVTM and ANQGSEA. CDR3 nucleotide sequence: TGCAGCGTCCGAAGGTCGCGGGGAGAGACCCGGTACTTC. The encoded protein is CSVRRSRGETRYF.

The chain carries TRBV6-1 and TRBJ1-1, with a tentative D call TRBD1 (5 bases). The germline V gene has CDR1 MNHNS and CDR2 SASEGT. This CDR3 has 16 amino acids. Trimming cost V 0 bases and J 4 bases, with 15 bases left between them. CDR3 amino acids: CASSEALLGVSTEAFF. CDR3 in DNA: TGTGCCAGCAGTGAAGCGCTTCTGGGGGTAAGCACTGAAGCTTTCTTT.

In its sample, this clonotype was seen many times. This chain joins TRBV11-2 and TRBJ2-1; D unresolved. This CDR3 has 13 residues. Deletions cut 5 bases from V and 8 bases from J, with 13 bases between. Germline V gene sequence: CDR1 SGHAT, CDR2 FQNNGV. CDR3 DNA sequence: TGTGCCAGCAGCCGACCTCCAAGGGATGAGCAGTTCTTC. Protein: CASSRPPRDEQFF.

This clonotype was found many times. The V gene is TRBV11-2, the J gene TRBJ2-1; 7 bases map to TRBD1. CDR3 size: 15 residues. Looked up from germline, CDR1 is SGHAT and CDR2 is FQNNGV. The trim removed 4 bases at V and 1 base at J, leaving 4 bases unmatched. The CDR3 protein is CASSSRDSSYNEQFF. In nucleotides, the CDR3 is TGTGCCAGCAGCTCCCGGGACAGTTCCTACAATGAGCAGTTCTTC.

Turning to this clonotype: Its ends do not fully match the called genes, so a read error is possible. The rearrangement joins TRBV12-3 or TRBV12-4 to TRBJ2-1; TRBD2 matches at 12 bases. The CDR3 runs 18 residues. CDR3 loop: CASSRGLAGRSSYNEQSF. The CDR3 DNA is TGTGCCAGCAGCCGCGGACTAGCGGGGCGAAGCTCCTACAATGAGCAGTCCTTC.

This sequence joins TRBV6-2 or TRBV6-3 and TRBJ2-5; D not resolved. Trimming took 7 bases from V and 5 from J, leaving 17 bases between them. Germline CDR1 and CDR2: MNHEY and SVGEGT. The CDR3 contains 14 residues. CDR3 region: CASTLQGISETQYF. Here the CDR3 DNA reads TGTGCCAGCACCCTCCAAGGGATTTCTGAGACCCAGTACTTC.

The chain employs TRBV20-1 and TRBJ1-5; 8 bases agree with TRBD1. This CDR3 spans 16 amino acids. V lost 3 bases, J lost 5 bases, and 12 bases stayed unmatched. CDR1 is DFQATT and CDR2 is SNEGSKA in the germline V gene (reference sequence). CDR3 DNA: TGCAGTGCTAGTAGGTCAGACAGGGGTGGGGATCAGCCCCAGCATTTT. Residues: CSASRSDRGGDQPQHF.

This clonotype was observed at least ten times. The chain carries TRBV4-1 and TRBJ2-7; TRBD1 matches at 7 bases. J lost 6 bases, V lost 1 base, and 9 bases had no gene match. The CDR3 consists of 15 residues. Looked up from germline, CDR1 is MGHRA and CDR2 is YSYEKL. The CDR3 DNA sequence: TGCGCCAGCAGCCAAGGTATCAGGACAGGAGGCGAGCAGTACTTC. Its protein product is CASSQGIRTGGEQYF.

The chain combines TRBV10-3 with TRBJ2-7; 8 bases match TRBD1. Germline loops: CDR1 ENHRY, CDR2 SYGVKD. Trimming took 8 bases from V and 5 from J; bases not matched to a gene: 20. The CDR3 sequence is 17 residues long. This CDR3 is CAIGARGQGISLHEQYF. CDR3 DNA: TGTGCCATCGGCGCAAGAGGACAGGGTATTAGTTTGCACGAGCAGTACTTC.

Ten or more counts support this clonotype. The chain has TRBV5-5 and TRBJ2-7; 10 bases agree with TRBD2. The CDR3 loop spans 15 amino acids. Germline CDR1 SGHKS, CDR2 YYEKEE (reference sequence). V shed 0 bases and J 5 bases; nucleotides not matched to a gene: 5. The CDR3 DNA sequence: TGTGCCAGCAGCTTGGCGGCTAGCGGGAGCGACGAGCAGTACTTC. Its protein product is CASSLAASGSDEQYF. Looking up the rest from reference TRBV5-5 and TRBJ2-7 gives the full variable domain: DAGVTQSPTHLIKTRGQQVTLRCSPISGHKSVSWYQQVLGQGPQFIFQYYEKEERGRGNFPDRFSARQFPNYSSELNVNALLLGDSALYLCASSLAASGSDEQYFGPGTRLTVT.

As concerns this clonotype: An end of the junction differs from the germline gene, which may be a read error. V gene TRBV12-3 or TRBV12-4 combines with J gene TRBJ2-5; D perhaps matches TRBD1 (6 bases). The CDR3 loop spans 15 amino acids. CDR3 region: CANSWERGIRETQYF. The CDR3 region has the DNA TGTGCCAACAGTTGGGAAAGGGGGATCAGAGAGACCCAGTACTTC.

The chain carries TRBV7-9 and TRBJ2-7; TRBD1 aligns across 7 bases. The CDR3 is made up of 16 amino acids. The ends lost 0 bases at V and 0 bases at J; junction bases unmatched: 5. Germline CDR1 SEHNR, CDR2 FQNEAQ (reference sequence). The DNA for the CDR3 is TGTGCCAGCAGCTTAGCATGGCGACAGGGCTCCTACGAGCAGTACTTC. It specifies CASSLAWRQGSYEQYF.

The chain joins TRBV6-5 to TRBJ2-1; tentatively, D is TRBD2 (5 bases). V was trimmed by 7 bases and J by 8 bases, leaving 15 bases between them. The CDR3 sequence is 13 residues long. Germline V CDR1 and CDR2: MNHEY, SVGAGI. CDR3 in DNA: TGTGCCAGCACGAAGAGGGCTTTAGATGAGCAGTTCTTC. Amino acids: CASTKRALDEQFF.

At least ten counts were recorded for this clonotype. The chain combines TRBV4-1 with TRBJ1-2; possibly TRBD1 for D (6 bases). Germline V lookup: CDR1 MGHRA, CDR2 YSYEKL. With 2 bases removed from V and 0 bases from J, the gap between germline ends came to 10 bases. The CDR3 covers 15 residues. CDR3: CASSQRTAANYGYTF. The CDR3 nucleotides read TGCGCCAGCAGCCAAAGGACAGCTGCTAACTATGGCTACACCTTC.

The rearrangement uses TRBV5-1 and TRBJ1-6; D is possibly TRBD1 (5 bases). Germline V CDR1 and CDR2: SGHRS, YFSETQ. The CDR3 runs to 15 residues. Trimming took off 2 bases at V and 5 bases at J, with 11 bases between the two ends. The CDR3 DNA is TGCGCCAGCAGCTTACGGGGGAACAATAATTCACCCCTCCACTTT. Translating gives CASSLRGNNNSPLHF.

For this clonotype: An end of the junction does not agree with germline; a read error may underlie this. The V call is TRBV11-2, the J call TRBJ2-3; 8 nucleotides align to TRBD2. CDR3 length: 18 amino acids. Germline V lookup: CDR1 SGHAT, CDR2 FQNNGV. Here the CDR3 reads CASRPGTSGWASTDTQCF. CDR3 in DNA: TGTGCCAGCAGACCCGGGACTAGTGGATGGGCTAGCACAGATACGCAGTGTTTT.

This chain joins TRBV12-3 or TRBV12-4 and TRBJ1-5; TRBD1 matches at 8 bases. The CDR3 totals 13 residues. Trimming removed 8 bases from V and 4 bases from J; junction bases left unmatched: 4. This CDR3 is CASGTGKNQPQHF. Written as DNA, the CDR3 is TGTGCCAGCGGGACAGGAAAGAATCAGCCCCAGCATTTT.